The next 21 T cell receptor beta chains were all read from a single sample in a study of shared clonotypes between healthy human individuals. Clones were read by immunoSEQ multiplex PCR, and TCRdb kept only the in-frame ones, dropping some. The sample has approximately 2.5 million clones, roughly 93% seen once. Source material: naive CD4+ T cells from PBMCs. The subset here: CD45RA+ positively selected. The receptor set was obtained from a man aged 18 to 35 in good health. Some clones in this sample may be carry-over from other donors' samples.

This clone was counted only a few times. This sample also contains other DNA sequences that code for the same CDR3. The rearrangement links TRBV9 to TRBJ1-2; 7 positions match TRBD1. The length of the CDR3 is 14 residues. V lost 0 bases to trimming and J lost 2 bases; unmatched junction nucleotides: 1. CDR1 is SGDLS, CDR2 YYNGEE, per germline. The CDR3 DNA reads TGTGCCAGCAGCGTAGGACAGGGCAACTATGGCTACACCTTC. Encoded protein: CASSVGQGNYGYTF. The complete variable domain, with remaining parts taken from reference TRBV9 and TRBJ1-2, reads DSGVTQTPKHLITATGQRVTLRCSPRSGDLSVYWYQQSLDQGLQFLIQYYNGEERAKGNILERFSAQQFPDLHSELNLSSLELGDSALYFCASSVGQGNYGYTFGSGTRLTVV.

CDR3 loop: CASTQGQGGTDTQYF. In nucleotides, the CDR3 is TGTGCCAGCACCCAGGGGCAGGGGGGGACAGATACGCAGTATTTT. The chain has TRBV27 and TRBJ2-3; D may correspond to TRBD1 or TRBD2 (7 bases each). This CDR3 is 15 amino acids long. Germline loops: CDR1 MNHEY, CDR2 SMNVEV (reference sequence). Trimming cost V 7 bases and J 3 bases, with 17 bases left between them.

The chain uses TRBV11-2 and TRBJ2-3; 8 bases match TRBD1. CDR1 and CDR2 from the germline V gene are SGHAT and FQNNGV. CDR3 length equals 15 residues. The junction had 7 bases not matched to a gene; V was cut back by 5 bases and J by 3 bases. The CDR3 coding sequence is TGTGCCAGCAGCGGGGGACAGGTCGAGACAGATACGCAGTATTTT. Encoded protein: CASSGGQVETDTQYF.

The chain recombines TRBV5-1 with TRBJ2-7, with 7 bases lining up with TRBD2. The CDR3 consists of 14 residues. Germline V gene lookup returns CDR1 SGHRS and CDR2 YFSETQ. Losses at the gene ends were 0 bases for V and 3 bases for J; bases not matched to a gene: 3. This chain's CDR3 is CASSLGRDYYEQYF. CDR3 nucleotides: TGCGCCAGCAGCTTGGGGCGGGACTACTACGAGCAGTACTTC.

In DNA form, the CDR3 reads TGTGCCAGCAGTTCCAGGAGCTCTGGAAACACCATATATTTT. This sequence encodes CASSSRSSGNTIYF. The chain recombines TRBV5-8 with TRBJ1-3, with no clear D. CDR3 size: 14 residues. Germline CDR1 is SGHTS and CDR2 is YDEGEE. The ends were cut back, 5 bases at V and 0 bases at J, with 9 bases in the middle.

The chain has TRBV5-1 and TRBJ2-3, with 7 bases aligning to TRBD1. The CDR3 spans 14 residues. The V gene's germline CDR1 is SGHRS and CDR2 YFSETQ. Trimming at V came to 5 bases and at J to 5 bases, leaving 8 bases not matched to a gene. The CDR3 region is CASRGQAVIDTQYF. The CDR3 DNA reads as TGCGCCAGCAGAGGACAGGCAGTAATAGATACGCAGTATTTT.

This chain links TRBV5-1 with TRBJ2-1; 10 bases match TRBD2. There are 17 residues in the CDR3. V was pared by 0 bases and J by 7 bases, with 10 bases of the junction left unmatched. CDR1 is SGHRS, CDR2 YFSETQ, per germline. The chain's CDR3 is CASSLATGRAGGNEQFF. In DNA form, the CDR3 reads TGCGCCAGCAGCTTGGCCACGGGGCGAGCGGGAGGGAATGAGCAGTTCTTC.

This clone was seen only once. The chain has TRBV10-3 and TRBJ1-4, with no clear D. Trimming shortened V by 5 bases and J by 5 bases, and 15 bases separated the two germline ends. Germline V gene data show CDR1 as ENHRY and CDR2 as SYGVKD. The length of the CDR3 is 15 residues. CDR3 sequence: CAISPDLARNEKLFF. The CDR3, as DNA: TGTGCCATCAGTCCAGATCTGGCGCGAAATGAAAAACTGTTTTTT.

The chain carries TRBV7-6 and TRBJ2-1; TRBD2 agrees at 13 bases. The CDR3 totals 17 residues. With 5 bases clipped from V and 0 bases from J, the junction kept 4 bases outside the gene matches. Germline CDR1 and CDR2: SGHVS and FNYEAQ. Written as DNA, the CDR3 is TGTGCCAGCAGCCCTCGGACTAGCGGGAGCTCCTACAATGAGCAGTTCTTC. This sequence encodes CASSPRTSGSSYNEQFF.

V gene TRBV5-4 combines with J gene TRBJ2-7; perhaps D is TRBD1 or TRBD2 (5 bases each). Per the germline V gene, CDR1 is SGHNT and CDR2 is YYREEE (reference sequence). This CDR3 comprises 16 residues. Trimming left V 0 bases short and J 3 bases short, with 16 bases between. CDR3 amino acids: CASSLAFGTNYYEQYF. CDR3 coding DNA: TGTGCCAGCAGCTTGGCTTTTGGGACCAACTACTACGAGCAGTACTTC.

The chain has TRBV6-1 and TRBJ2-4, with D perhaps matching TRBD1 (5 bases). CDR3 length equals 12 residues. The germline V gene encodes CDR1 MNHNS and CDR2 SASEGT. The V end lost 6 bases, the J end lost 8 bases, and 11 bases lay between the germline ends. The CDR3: CASSESTDIQYF. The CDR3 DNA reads TGTGCCAGCAGCGAGTCGACAGACATTCAGTACTTC.

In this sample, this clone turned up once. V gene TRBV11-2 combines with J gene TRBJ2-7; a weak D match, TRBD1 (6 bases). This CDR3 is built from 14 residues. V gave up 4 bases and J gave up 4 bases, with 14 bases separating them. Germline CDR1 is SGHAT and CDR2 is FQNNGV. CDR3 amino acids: CASSSQGFGYEQYF. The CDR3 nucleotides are TGTGCCAGCAGCTCCCAGGGGTTCGGGTACGAGCAGTACTTC.

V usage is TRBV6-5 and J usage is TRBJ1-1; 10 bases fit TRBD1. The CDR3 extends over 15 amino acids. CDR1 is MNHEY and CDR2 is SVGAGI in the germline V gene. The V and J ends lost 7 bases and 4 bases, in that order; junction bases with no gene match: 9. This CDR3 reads CASTRAGTGVTEAFF. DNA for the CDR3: TGTGCCAGCACCAGAGCCGGGACAGGGGTCACTGAAGCTTTCTTT.

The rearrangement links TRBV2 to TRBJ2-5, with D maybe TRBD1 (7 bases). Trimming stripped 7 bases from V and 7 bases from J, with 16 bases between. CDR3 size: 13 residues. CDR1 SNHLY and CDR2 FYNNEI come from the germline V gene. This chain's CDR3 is CASNQGQGGTQYF. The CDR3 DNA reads TGTGCCAGCAATCAGGGCCAGGGGGGGACCCAGTACTTC.

For the CDR3, the DNA is TGCGCCAGCAGCCCCCGCTTGACCTACAATGAGCAGTTCTTC. Translation gives CASSPRLTYNEQFF. The V gene is TRBV4-1, the J gene TRBJ2-1, with D unclear. The CDR3 is 14 amino acids. V was shortened by 4 bases and J by 2 bases, with 9 bases between the two germline ends. Germline V lookup: CDR1 MGHRA, CDR2 YSYEKL.

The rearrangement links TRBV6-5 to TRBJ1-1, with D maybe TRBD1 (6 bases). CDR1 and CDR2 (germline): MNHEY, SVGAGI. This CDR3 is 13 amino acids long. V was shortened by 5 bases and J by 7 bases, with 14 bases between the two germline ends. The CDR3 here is CASSPDKGGEAFF. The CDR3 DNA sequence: TGTGCCAGCAGTCCGGACAAGGGGGGTGAAGCTTTCTTT.

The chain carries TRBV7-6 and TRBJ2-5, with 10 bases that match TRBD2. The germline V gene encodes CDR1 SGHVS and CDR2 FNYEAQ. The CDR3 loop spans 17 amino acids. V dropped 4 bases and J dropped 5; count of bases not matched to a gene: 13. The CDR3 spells CASSSGERGGVGETQYF. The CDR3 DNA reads TGTGCCAGCAGCTCAGGGGAGCGGGGGGGAGTCGGGGAGACCCAGTACTTC.

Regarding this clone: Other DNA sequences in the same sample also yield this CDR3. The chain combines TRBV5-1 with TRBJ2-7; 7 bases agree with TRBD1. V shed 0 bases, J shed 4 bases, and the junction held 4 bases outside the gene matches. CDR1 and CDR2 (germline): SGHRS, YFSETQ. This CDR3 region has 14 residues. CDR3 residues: CASSLVTGAYEQYF. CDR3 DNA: TGCGCCAGCAGCTTGGTCACAGGGGCTTACGAGCAGTACTTC.

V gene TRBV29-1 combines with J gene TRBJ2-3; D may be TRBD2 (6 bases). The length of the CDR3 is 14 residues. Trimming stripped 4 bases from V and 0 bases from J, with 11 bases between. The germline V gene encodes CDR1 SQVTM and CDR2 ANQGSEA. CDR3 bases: TGCAGCGTTGCCCCCGGGACTAGCACAGATACGCAGTATTTT. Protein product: CSVAPGTSTDTQYF.

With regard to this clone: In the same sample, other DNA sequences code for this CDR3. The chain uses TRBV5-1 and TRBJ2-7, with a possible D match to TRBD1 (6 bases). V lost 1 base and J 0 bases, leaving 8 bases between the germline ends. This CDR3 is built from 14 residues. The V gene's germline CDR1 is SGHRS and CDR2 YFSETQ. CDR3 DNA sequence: TGCGCCAGCAGCTTGATAGGGGGCTCCTACGAGCAGTACTTC. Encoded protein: CASSLIGGSYEQYF. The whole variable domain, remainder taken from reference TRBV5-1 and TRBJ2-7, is KAGVTQTPRYLIKTRGQQVTLSCSPISGHRSVSWYQQTPGQGLQFLFEYFSETQRNKGNFPGRFSGRQFSNSRSEMNVSTLELGDSALYLCASSLIGGSYEQYFGPGTRLTVT.

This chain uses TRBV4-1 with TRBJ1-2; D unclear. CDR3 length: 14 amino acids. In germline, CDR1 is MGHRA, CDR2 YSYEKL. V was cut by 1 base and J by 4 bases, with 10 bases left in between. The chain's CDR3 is CASSQVAETYGYTF. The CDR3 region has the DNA TGCGCCAGCAGCCAAGTGGCAGAGACCTATGGCTACACCTTC.